This T cell receptor (beta chain) was sequenced for a study of T cell repertoires in cytomegalovirus infection. Study observations and caveats: CMV carriers having the relevant HLA were flagged by cumulative public TCR beta family frequency.

TCRdb reanalysed the reads using MiXCR and keeps one entry per CDR3 protein. Seen here are under 150,000 distinct CDR3 sequences, 20% to 30% observed once, and the top ten hold roughly 35%. To note about this clonotype: Antigen: not known.

CDR3 size: 18 residues. Germline V gene data show CDR1 as DFQATT and CDR2 as SNEGSKA (reference sequence). Trimming cost V 1 base and J 2 bases; bases outside gene matches: 7. The chain is built from TRBV20-1 and TRBJ2-2; 13 nucleotides agree with TRBD2. Sample: PBMCs, sequenced either directly or after in vitro stimulation (not recorded which). This TCR was sampled from a human donor in good health (CMV status not recorded). Some clones in this sample may be carry-over from other donors' samples. In nucleotides, the CDR3 is TGCAGTGCTAGAGCAGGGACTAGCGGGACAACTAACACCGGGGAGCTGTTTTTT. Translating gives CSARAGTSGTTNTGELFF.